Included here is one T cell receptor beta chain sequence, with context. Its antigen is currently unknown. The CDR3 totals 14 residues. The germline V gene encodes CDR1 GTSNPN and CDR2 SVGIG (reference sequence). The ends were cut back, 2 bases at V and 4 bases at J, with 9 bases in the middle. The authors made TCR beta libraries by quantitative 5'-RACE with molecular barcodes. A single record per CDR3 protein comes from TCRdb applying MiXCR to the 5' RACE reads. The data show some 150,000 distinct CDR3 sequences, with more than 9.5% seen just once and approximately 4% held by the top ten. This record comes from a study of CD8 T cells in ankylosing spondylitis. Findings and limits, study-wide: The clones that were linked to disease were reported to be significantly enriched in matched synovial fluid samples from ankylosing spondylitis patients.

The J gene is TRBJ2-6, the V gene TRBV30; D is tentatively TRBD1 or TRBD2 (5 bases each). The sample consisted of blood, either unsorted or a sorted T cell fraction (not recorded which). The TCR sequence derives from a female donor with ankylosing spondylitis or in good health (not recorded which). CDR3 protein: CAWSTGPGANVLTF. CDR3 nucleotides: TGTGCCTGGAGTACGGGGCCCGGGGCCAACGTCCTGACTTTC. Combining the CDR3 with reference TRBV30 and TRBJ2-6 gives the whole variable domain SQTIHQWPATLVQPVGSPLSLECTVEGTSNPNLYWYRQAAGRGLQLLFYSVGIGQISSEVPQNLSASRPQDRQFILSSKKLLLSDSGFYLCAWSTGPGANVLTFGAGSRLTVL.